This T cell receptor beta chain appears in the sequencing data of a study of cytomegalovirus exposure and HLA in healthy donors. Findings of the study overall: The study flagged about 150 TCR beta chains as cytomegalovirus-associated. Sequences of the TCR beta chain were said to predict the HLA-A and HLA-B alleles of most subjects accurately.

The study sampled nominally healthy donors, though unrecorded immune exposures were likely. PCR employed 60 Vbeta and 13 Jbeta primers. Assay: immunoSEQ multiplex PCR; the TCRdb copy retains only in-frame clones and omits some. The sample holds approximately 220,000 clones; almost 80% are singletons and the top ten take 1.5% to 2%. Concerning this clone: No antigen is known for it.

This TCR came from a male donor in good health and CMV-seronegative. The specimen was PBMCs.

The CDR3 nucleotides read TGTGCCAGCACCCCCCGCCTGTTAGTCTACGAGCAGTACTTC. Its translation is CASTPRLLVYEQYF. The rearrangement joins TRBV28 to TRBJ2-7; D is undetermined. CDR3 length: 14 residues. Germline values: CDR1 MDHEN, CDR2 SYDVKM. V lost 7 bases and J lost 3, with 16 bases in between.